Listed here are 28 T cell receptor beta chains from one sample, sequenced in a study of blood T cell repertoires in COVID-19. Sequencing was performed with immunoSEQ multiplex PCR; in TCRdb, only in-frame clones are kept and a portion is missing. Counted here are 250,000 to 350,000 clones, about 90% occurring once; the ten biggest clones make up roughly 2%. Sequenced material: peripheral blood. All receptors come from a woman aged 50 to 60 who had recovered from COVID-19.

V gene TRBV5-1 combines with J gene TRBJ2-6; 9 nucleotides agree with TRBD1. Germline CDR1 reads SGHRS; CDR2 reads YFSETQ. After removal of 0 bases from V and 0 bases from J, the junction contained 7 bases not matched to a gene. This CDR3 region has 19 residues. The CDR3 DNA reads as TGCGCCAGCAGCTTGGCTCCGACAGGGGGGGACTCTGGGGCCAACGTCCTGACTTTC. Amino acids: CASSLAPTGGDSGANVLTF.

V and J are TRBV9 and TRBJ2-2; TRBD2 matches 13 bases. The CDR3 length is 17 residues. Germline lookup yields CDR1 SGDLS and CDR2 YYNGEE. V was clipped by 4 bases and J by 8 bases; unmatched bases: 11. The chain's CDR3 is CASSYGLAGAGGGELFF. The CDR3 region has the DNA TGTGCCAGCAGCTACGGACTAGCGGGAGCGGGCGGAGGGGAGCTGTTTTTT. The full variable domain, in which reference TRBV9 and TRBJ2-2 provide the parts outside the CDR3, is DSGVTQTPKHLITATGQRVTLRCSPRSGDLSVYWYQQSLDQGLQFLIQYYNGEERAKGNILERFSAQQFPDLHSELNLSSLELGDSALYFCASSYGLAGAGGGELFFGEGSRLTVL.

The V and J genes are TRBV11-2 and TRBJ2-1, with 13 nucleotides matching TRBD2. The trim removed 1 base at V and 7 bases at J, leaving 1 base unmatched. CDR3 length equals 15 residues. The germline CDR1 and CDR2 sequences are SGHAT and FQNNGV. The CDR3 DNA reads as TGTGCCAGCAGCTTAGCACTAGCGGGAGGGAATGAGCAGTTCTTC. Its translation is CASSLALAGGNEQFF. Filled out from reference TRBV11-2 and TRBJ2-1, the complete variable domain reads EAGVAQSPRYKIIEKRQSVAFWCNPISGHATLYWYQQILGQGPKLLIQFQNNGVVDDSQLPKDRFSAERLKGVDSTLKIQPAKLEDSAVYLCASSLALAGGNEQFFGPGTRLTVL.

The sample holds many counts of this clone. The chain recombines TRBV20-1 with TRBJ2-7, with TRBD1 identical over 7 bases. This CDR3 is 12 amino acids long. The V and J ends lost 3 bases and 2 bases, in that order; junction bases with no gene match: 1. The germline V gene has CDR1 DFQATT and CDR2 SNEGSKA (reference sequence). The DNA of the CDR3 is TGCAGTGCTAGTGACAGGGCCTACGAGCAGTACTTC. Encoded protein: CSASDRAYEQYF.

V and J are TRBV9 and TRBJ2-1, with a weak D call TRBD2 (6 bases). The CDR3 sequence is 17 residues long. Germline loops: CDR1 SGDLS, CDR2 YYNGEE. Between the trimmed V and J ends, which lost 0 bases and 0 bases, there was a span of 13 bases. As DNA, the CDR3 is TGTGCCAGCAGCGTAGAAGGAGGGATAAGCTCCTACAATGAGCAGTTCTTC. It is translated as CASSVEGGISSYNEQFF.

The rearrangement joins TRBV5-4 to TRBJ2-7; 10 bases map to TRBD1. The germline V gene has CDR1 SGHNT and CDR2 YYREEE (reference sequence). The CDR3 totals 15 residues. J lost 5 bases, V lost 3 bases, and 8 bases had no gene match. As DNA, the CDR3 is TGTGCCAGCAGCTGGGCGGGACAGGGGTACCACGAGCAGTACTTC. This encodes CASSWAGQGYHEQYF.

The V call is TRBV7-2, the J call TRBJ2-7; D may be TRBD1 (7 bases). The germline V gene encodes CDR1 SGHTA and CDR2 FQGNSA. The CDR3 extends over 15 amino acids. Trimming left V 5 bases short and J 7 bases short, with 21 bases between. In DNA, the CDR3 is TGTGCCAGCAGCCCCATGGGAACAGGGGCGGGGGAGCAGTACTTC. Its translation is CASSPMGTGAGEQYF.

This chain joins TRBV27 and TRBJ1-2; 7 bases line up with TRBD1. The J segment lost 5 bases and the V segment lost 5 bases, leaving 11 bases of the junction unmatched. Germline V gene sequence: CDR1 MNHEY, CDR2 SMNVEV (reference sequence). This CDR3 is built from 15 residues. DNA for the CDR3: TGTGCCAGCAGTCCCCGACAGGGTTTGTGGTATGGCTACACCTTC. It encodes CASSPRQGLWYGYTF.

The chain carries TRBV9 and TRBJ1-2; tentative D call: TRBD1 (6 bases). CDR3 size: 13 residues. Germline V CDR1 and CDR2: SGDLS, YYNGEE. V lost 0 bases to trimming and J lost 8 bases, with 11 bases between them. For the CDR3, the DNA is TGTGCCAGCAGCGTAGACAGGGACGTAGGCTACACCTTC. Its translation: CASSVDRDVGYTF.

Concerning this clone: The same CDR3 arises from other DNA sequences in this sample as well. V usage is TRBV28 and J usage is TRBJ1-5; D is uncertain. The V gene's germline CDR1 is MDHEN and CDR2 SYDVKM. The V gene lost 5 bases and the J gene lost 4 bases, with 6 bases spanning the gap. The CDR3 sequence is 12 residues long. The CDR3 DNA follows: TGTGCCAGCAGTCTGAGGAATCAGCCCCAGCATTTT. This translates into CASSLRNQPQHF.

The gene calls are TRBV5-1 and TRBJ2-7, with 8 positions matching TRBD1. The CDR3 sequence is 14 residues long. V was clipped by 0 bases and J by 4 bases; unmatched bases: 3. Germline lookup yields CDR1 SGHRS and CDR2 YFSETQ. As DNA, the CDR3 is TGCGCCAGCAGCTTGGGGACAGGGTGGTACGAGCAGTACTTC. It specifies CASSLGTGWYEQYF.

The genes are TRBV7-2 and TRBJ2-4; 8 positions match TRBD1. Unmatched junction bases numbered 9, after V lost 2 bases and J lost 6 bases. Germline V CDR1 and CDR2: SGHTA, FQGNSA. The CDR3 totals 16 residues. The CDR3 here is CASSLTTGGILNIQYF. The CDR3 nucleotides are TGTGCCAGCAGCTTAACTACAGGGGGAATCTTAAACATTCAGTACTTC.

This rearrangement joins TRBV5-8 to TRBJ1-2, with TRBD1 as a possible D gene (5 bases). V was shortened by 5 bases and J by 3 bases, with 20 bases between the two germline ends. Germline CDR1 reads SGHTS; CDR2 reads YDEGEE. The CDR3 has 16 amino acids. CDR3 loop: CASSGPAGRWDYGYTF. The CDR3 DNA reads TGTGCCAGCAGTGGCCCGGCAGGGCGTTGGGACTATGGCTACACCTTC.

The count of this clone is one. The rearrangement uses TRBV4-1 and TRBJ2-1, with 7 bases aligning to TRBD2. This CDR3 has 16 residues. The V gene end was trimmed by 0 bases and the J gene end by 4 bases; junction bases not matched to a gene: 6. Germline values: CDR1 MGHRA, CDR2 YSYEKL. The CDR3 loop reads CASSQDKSSGYNEQFF. The CDR3 DNA follows: TGCGCCAGCAGCCAAGATAAATCTAGCGGATACAATGAGCAGTTCTTC.

This CDR3 reads CASSRQGAGTDTQYF. Here the CDR3 DNA reads TGTGCCAGCAGTCGACAGGGGGCTGGGACAGATACGCAGTATTTT. The chain recombines TRBV6-5 with TRBJ2-3; TRBD1 matches 10 bases. V was pared by 5 bases and J by 3 bases, with 5 bases of the junction left unmatched. The CDR3 sequence is 15 residues long. Germline V CDR1 and CDR2: MNHEY, SVGAGI.

The chain combines TRBV12-3 or TRBV12-4 with TRBJ1-5, with D uncertain. The V and J ends lost 3 bases and 10 bases respectively, with 7 bases between them. The CDR3 runs to 11 residues. CDR3 DNA sequence: TGTGCCAGCAGTTTGACTCAACCCCAGCATTTT. Protein sequence: CASSLTQPQHF.

This clone was seen a handful of times. The chain joins TRBV7-8 to TRBJ1-2; D is perhaps TRBD1 (6 bases). CDR1 is SGHVS and CDR2 is FQNEAQ in the germline V gene. V was shortened by 5 bases and J by 2 bases, with 15 bases between the two germline ends. The CDR3 totals 15 residues. This CDR3 reads CASSPREGENYGYTF. The CDR3 nucleotides read TGTGCCAGCAGCCCCAGGGAGGGGGAAAACTATGGCTACACCTTC.

This chain uses TRBV3-1 (or the pseudogene TRBV3-2) with TRBJ2-7; D uncertain. V lost 4 bases and J lost 0, with 16 bases in between. The CDR3 is 16 amino acids. Germline V gene data show CDR1 as LGHDT and CDR2 as YNNKEL (reference sequence). Here the CDR3 reads CASSRHGAPSSYEQYF. DNA of the CDR3: TGTGCCAGCAGCCGCCACGGAGCGCCTAGCTCCTACGAGCAGTACTTC.

The chain joins TRBV7-2 to TRBJ2-3; 15 bases are shared with TRBD2. CDR3 length equals 14 residues. In germline, CDR1 is SGHTA, CDR2 FQGNSA. Trimming took 5 bases from V and 9 from J; bases not matched to a gene: 3. The CDR3 DNA sequence: TGTGCCAGCAGCCGGGGACTAGCGGGGGGAACGCAGTATTTT. This sequence encodes CASSRGLAGGTQYF.

V usage is TRBV5-8 and J usage is TRBJ2-1, with D possibly being TRBD1 (5 bases). Germline V gene data show CDR1 as SGHTS and CDR2 as YDEGEE. CDR3 length: 14 amino acids. The ends were cut back, 0 bases at V and 4 bases at J, with 8 bases in the middle. Here the CDR3 DNA reads TGTGCCAGCAGCTTGGCAACAGGTTACAATGAGCAGTTCTTC. Translating it yields CASSLATGYNEQFF.

This chain connects TRBV4-2 to TRBJ1-5; D is ambiguous. The CDR3 is made up of 15 amino acids. Germline V lookup: CDR1 LGHNA, CDR2 YNFKEQ. With 1 base removed from V and 5 bases from J, the gap between germline ends came to 12 bases. CDR3 in DNA: TGTGCCAGCAGCCAAGTACGAGGTTTCGATCAGCCCCAGCATTTT. Residues: CASSQVRGFDQPQHF.

V and J are TRBV11-1 and TRBJ2-5; the match to TRBD1 covers 8 bases. The CDR3 spans 15 residues. Germline lookup yields CDR1 SGHAT and CDR2 FQDESV (reference sequence). Trimming cost V 5 bases and J 4 bases; bases outside gene matches: 9. The CDR3 DNA reads as TGTGCCAGCAGCCCCGGGACAGGTGTAGCAGAGACCCAGTACTTC. This translates into CASSPGTGVAETQYF.

In this sample, this clone turned up a few times. The V call is TRBV30, the J call TRBJ1-1; tentative D call: TRBD1 (5 bases). This CDR3 region has 12 residues. Germline values: CDR1 GTSNPN, CDR2 SVGIG (reference sequence). CDR3 DNA: TGTGAGGAAGCAGGGCGTAAGGCTGAAGCTTTCTTT. Encoded protein: CEEAGRKAEAFF. The full variable domain, rest sourced from reference TRBV30 and TRBJ1-1, is SQTIHQWPATLVQPVGSPLSLECTVEGTSNPNLYWYRQAAGRGLQLLFYSVGIGQISSEVPQNLSASRPQDRQFILSSKKLLLSDSGFYLCEEAGRKAEAFFGQGTRLTVV.

The chain links TRBV18 to TRBJ1-5; TRBD1 matches at 8 bases. V lost 4 bases and J lost 8; bases outside the gene matches: 10. The CDR3 runs 15 residues. Looked up from germline, CDR1 is KGHSH and CDR2 is LQKENI. The CDR3 reads CASSLTGTGLEPQHF. CDR3 in DNA: TGTGCCAGCTCACTTACCGGGACAGGCTTGGAGCCCCAGCATTTT.

The gene calls are TRBV30 and TRBJ1-3, with D unresolved. Germline V gene sequence: CDR1 GTSNPN, CDR2 SVGIG (reference sequence). This CDR3 has 15 amino acids. With 1 base removed from V and 0 bases from J, the gap between germline ends came to 10 bases. The CDR3 DNA sequence: TGTGCCTGGAGTGCACGAGACTTCTCTGGAAACACCATATATTTT. Amino acids: CAWSARDFSGNTIYF.

The V call is TRBV27, the J call TRBJ2-6, with 8 positions matching TRBD2. The CDR3 runs 19 residues. Trimming removed 5 bases from V and 0 bases from J; junction bases left unmatched: 12. The germline V gene has CDR1 MNHEY and CDR2 SMNVEV (reference sequence). The CDR3, as DNA: TGTGCCAGCAGTCATATCCTCGGGAGGGGAAGCTCTGGGGCCAACGTCCTGACTTTC. Its translation: CASSHILGRGSSGANVLTF. Full variable domain (rest looked up from reference TRBV27 and TRBJ2-6): EAQVTQNPRYLITVTGKKLTVTCSQNMNHEYMSWYRQDPGLGLRQIYYSMNVEVTDKGDVPEGYKVSRKEKRNFPLILESPSPNQTSLYFCASSHILGRGSSGANVLTFGAGSRLTVL.

The chain recombines TRBV28 with TRBJ2-1; 9 nucleotides agree with TRBD2. The CDR3 extends over 17 amino acids. Germline CDR1 MDHEN, CDR2 SYDVKM. J lost 5 bases, V lost 3 bases, and 11 bases had no gene match. The CDR3 loop reads CASSLSSGGGGDNEQFF. In nucleotides, the CDR3 is TGTGCCAGCAGTTTGAGTAGCGGTGGCGGGGGGGACAATGAGCAGTTCTTC.

The rearrangement joins TRBV11-2 to TRBJ1-1; a possible D gene is TRBD1 (5 bases). Germline CDR1 reads SGHAT; CDR2 reads FQNNGV. CDR3 length equals 14 residues. Trimming shortened V by 5 bases and J by 0 bases, and 10 bases separated the two germline ends. The DNA of the CDR3 is TGTGCCAGCAGCGTCAGGGCCATGAACACTGAAGCTTTCTTT. Amino acids: CASSVRAMNTEAFF.